This TCR beta chain came from a study of blood T cell repertoires in COVID-19. V lost 2 bases and J lost 2; bases outside the gene matches: 19. CDR1 is MNHEY, CDR2 SMNVEV, per germline (reference sequence). The CDR3 loop spans 20 amino acids. In the authors' workflow: Amplification of reference gene primers provided the estimated nucleated cell counts. Some clones are missing from TCRdb's copy, which holds only in-frame ones; the method was immunoSEQ multiplex PCR. The V and J calls and clone size were taken over from that table, and D and trimming were inferred from the DNA. The table has about 140,000 clones, around 89% seen once.

The sequencing input was peripheral blood. The chain joins TRBV27 to TRBJ2-5, with TRBD1 matching 8 bases. The TCR comes from a man aged 60 to 69 with active or convalescent COVID-19. CDR3 in DNA: TGTGCCAGCAGTTTACAAGCTTGGGATCCTCAGGGGGCCGTACAAGAGACCCAGTACTTC. It is translated as CASSLQAWDPQGAVQETQYF.